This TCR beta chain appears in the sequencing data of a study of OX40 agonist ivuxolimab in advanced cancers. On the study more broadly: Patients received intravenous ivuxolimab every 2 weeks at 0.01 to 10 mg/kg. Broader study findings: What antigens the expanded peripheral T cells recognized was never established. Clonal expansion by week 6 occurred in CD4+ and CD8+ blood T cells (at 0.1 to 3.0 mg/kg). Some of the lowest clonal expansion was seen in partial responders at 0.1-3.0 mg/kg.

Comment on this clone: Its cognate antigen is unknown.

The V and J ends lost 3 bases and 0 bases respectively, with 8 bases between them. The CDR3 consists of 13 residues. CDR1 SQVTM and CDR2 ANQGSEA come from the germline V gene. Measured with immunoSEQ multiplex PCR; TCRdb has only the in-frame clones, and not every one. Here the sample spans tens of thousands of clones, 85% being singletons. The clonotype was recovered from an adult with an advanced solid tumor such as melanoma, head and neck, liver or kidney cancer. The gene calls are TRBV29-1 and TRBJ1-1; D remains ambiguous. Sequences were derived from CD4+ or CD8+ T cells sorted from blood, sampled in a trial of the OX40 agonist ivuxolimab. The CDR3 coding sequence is TGCAGCGTTGACCAACGGTTGAACACTGAAGCTTTCTTT. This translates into CSVDQRLNTEAFF.